Each of the 27 T cell receptor beta chains below was sequenced from the same sample in a study of CD8+ T cells in alopecia areata. RNA extraction was followed by reverse transcription into cDNA, which acted as the sequencing template. Here immunoSEQ multiplex PCR was the method, and the copy in TCRdb shows in-frame clones only, minus some. In the table there are 150,000 to 250,000 clones, roughly 64% of which are singletons. Treatment indicated: oral pan-JAK inhibitor, 5-10 mg twice daily. Sequencing used CD4+ T cells sorted from blood, obtained at week 24, from a patient treated with tofacitinib. The receptors were gathered from a human donor with alopecia areata.

The chain couples TRBV4-1 to TRBJ2-5; D unresolved. Germline CDR1 reads MGHRA; CDR2 reads YSYEKL. CDR3 length: 13 residues. V dropped 1 base and J dropped 4 bases, with 7 bases sitting between them. This CDR3 is CASSQVRTETQYF. The CDR3 DNA sequence: TGCGCCAGCAGCCAAGTCAGGACAGAGACCCAGTACTTC.

This clone showed up just a few times. The V gene is TRBV6-4, the J gene TRBJ1-1; D gene ambiguous. The CDR3 contains 13 residues. Germline V gene lookup returns CDR1 MRHNA and CDR2 SNTAGT. Trimming shortened V by 5 bases and J by 0 bases, and 7 bases separated the two germline ends. The CDR3 spells CASSLEVNTEAFF. In nucleotides, the CDR3 is TGTGCCAGCAGTTTAGAGGTGAACACTGAAGCTTTCTTT.

The chain has TRBV7-2 and TRBJ2-5; 13 bases are a match to TRBD2. Per the germline V gene, CDR1 is SGHTA and CDR2 is FQGNSA. V shed 5 bases and J 2 bases; nucleotides not matched to a gene: 8. The CDR3 runs to 17 residues. The DNA for the CDR3 is TGTGCCAGCAGCCCGGGGATGACTAGCGGGGGGCAAGAGACCCAGTACTTC. This translates into CASSPGMTSGGQETQYF.

The rearrangement joins TRBV29-1 to TRBJ2-7, with unresolved D. CDR1 SQVTM and CDR2 ANQGSEA come from the germline V gene. The CDR3 covers 12 residues. Trimming removed 4 bases at V and 0 bases at J, with 7 bases between. Here the CDR3 DNA reads TGCAGCGTTGTGTACAGCTCCTACGAGCAGTACTTC. Its protein product is CSVVYSSYEQYF.

The chain is built from TRBV7-2 and TRBJ1-1; D remains ambiguous. Germline assignment: CDR1 SGHTA and CDR2 FQGNSA. V was clipped by 6 bases and J by 1 base, with 9 bases between them. The CDR3 runs to 13 residues. The CDR3 bases are TGTGCCAGCAGTACCCAAAGGAACACTGAAGCTTTCTTT. This gives the protein CASSTQRNTEAFF.

This clone was recorded once. The chain recombines TRBV4-1 with TRBJ1-5; D is ambiguous. Germline V gene lookup returns CDR1 MGHRA and CDR2 YSYEKL. Trimming removed 2 bases from V and 4 bases from J, with 3 bases in between. CDR3 length equals 12 residues. This CDR3 reads CASSQNNQPQHF. CDR3 nucleotide sequence: TGCGCCAGCAGCCAAAATAATCAGCCCCAGCATTTT.

This clone was recorded only once. This sequence joins TRBV29-1 and TRBJ2-1; tentative D call: TRBD2 (7 bases). Germline CDR1 reads SQVTM; CDR2 reads ANQGSEA. The CDR3 totals 11 residues. Deletions cut 7 bases from V and 8 bases from J, with 12 bases between. CDR3 DNA: TGCAGCGGGGGGGGGCGCGATGAGCAGTTCTTC. This translates into CSGGGRDEQFF.

The chain joins TRBV4-1 to TRBJ2-7, with D maybe TRBD1 (6 bases). Per germline, CDR1 MGHRA and CDR2 YSYEKL. The CDR3 spans 15 residues. Deletions cut 1 base from V and 2 bases from J, with 12 bases between. This CDR3 reads CASSQGGGRTYEQYF. CDR3 DNA sequence: TGCGCCAGCAGCCAAGGTGGGGGCCGAACCTACGAGCAGTACTTC.

In its sample, this clone was seen a few times. This chain joins TRBV5-1 and TRBJ2-3; D may be TRBD1 (6 bases). CDR3 size: 15 residues. V shed 5 bases and J shed 0 bases, with 13 bases lying between them. Germline CDR1 and CDR2: SGHRS and YFSETQ. CDR3 sequence reads: CASSYAGQSTDTQYF. The CDR3 DNA follows: TGCGCCAGCAGTTACGCCGGACAGAGCACAGATACGCAGTATTTT.

The chain is built from TRBV7-3 and TRBJ2-7; no firm D call. The CDR3 runs to 14 residues. The germline V and J ends were trimmed by 0 bases and 6 bases, with 12 bases remaining between them. Germline V gives CDR1 SGHTA, CDR2 FQGTGA. Here the CDR3 reads CASSLTSYRGEQYF. CDR3 coding DNA: TGTGCCAGCAGCTTAACGTCTTACCGCGGCGAGCAGTACTTC.

This clone was detected once. The genes are TRBV2 and TRBJ2-5, with 10 bases that match TRBD2. CDR3 length: 14 amino acids. V lost 6 bases and J lost 2; bases outside the gene matches: 3. CDR1 is SNHLY, CDR2 FYNNEI, per germline. This CDR3 is CASSLTSGQETQYF. The CDR3 coding sequence is TGTGCCAGCAGCCTGACTAGCGGGCAAGAGACCCAGTACTTC. Using reference TRBV2 and TRBJ2-5 for the parts outside the CDR3, the full variable domain is EPEVTQTPSHQVTQMGQEVILRCVPISNHLYFYWYRQILGQKVEFLVSFYNNEISEKSEIFDDQFSVERPDGSNFTLKIRSTKLEDSAMYFCASSLTSGQETQYFGPGTRLLVL.

For the CDR3, the DNA is TGTGCCACCAGCAGAGTAGGCGGGGGGCGCGTCACAGATACGCAGTATTTT. Translation: CATSRVGGGRVTDTQYF. The chain links TRBV15 to TRBJ2-3; the match to TRBD2 covers 8 bases. V was clipped by 1 base and J by 2 bases; unmatched bases: 8. This CDR3 is built from 17 residues. Germline CDR1 reads LNHNV; CDR2 reads YYDKDF (reference sequence).

A single count supports this clone. The CDR3 loop reads CAWSVPRITGELFF. CDR3 sequence (DNA): TGTGCCTGGAGTGTACCCCGGATCACCGGGGAGCTGTTTTTT. The rearrangement links TRBV30 to TRBJ2-2; D unresolved. Germline loops: CDR1 GTSNPN, CDR2 SVGIG (reference sequence). V gave up 0 bases and J gave up 4 bases, with 9 bases separating them. The length of the CDR3 is 14 residues.

V gene TRBV7-2 combines with J gene TRBJ2-7; a possible D gene is TRBD1 (6 bases). Trimming pared 5 bases from V and 5 bases from J, leaving 13 bases between. Germline assignment: CDR1 SGHTA and CDR2 FQGNSA. The CDR3 totals 13 residues. The CDR3 spells CASSAYRDDEQYF. The CDR3, as DNA: TGTGCCAGCAGCGCCTACAGGGACGACGAGCAGTACTTC.

A few counts support this clone. The genes are TRBV18 and TRBJ2-1; 9 bases match TRBD1. CDR1 and CDR2 from the germline V gene are KGHSH and LQKENI. CDR3 length equals 15 residues. The V segment lost 3 bases and the J segment 8 bases; nucleotides outside the gene matches: 8. CDR3 sequence (DNA): TGTGCCAGCTCACCCACCGGGACAGGGTTCGATGAGCAGTTCTTC. This codes for CASSPTGTGFDEQFF. The full variable domain, in which reference TRBV18 and TRBJ2-1 provide the parts outside the CDR3, is NAGVMQNPRHLVRRRGQEARLRCSPMKGHSHVYWYRQLPEEGLKFMVYLQKENIIDESGMPKERFSAEFPKEGPSILRIQQVVRGDSAAYFCASSPTGTGFDEQFFGPGTRLTVL.

J is TRBJ2-7 and V is TRBV19; 12 bases fit TRBD2. Trimming at V came to 6 bases and at J to 6 bases, leaving 12 bases not matched to a gene. The CDR3 length is 16 residues. Germline CDR1 is LNHDA and CDR2 is SQIVND (reference sequence). The CDR3: CASSQMRLAGVSEQYF. For the CDR3, the DNA is TGTGCCAGTAGCCAAATGCGACTAGCGGGAGTTAGCGAGCAGTACTTC.

The chain carries TRBV4-3 and TRBJ2-7, with 8 bases fitting TRBD2. The CDR3 has 18 amino acids. V trimming: 1 base; J trimming: 2 bases; junction bases outside the gene matches: 13. Germline V gene data show CDR1 as LGHNA and CDR2 as YSLEER. CDR3 region: CASSQGGAAGGITYEQYF. DNA of the CDR3: TGCGCCAGCAGCCAAGGAGGGGCGGCGGGAGGTATAACCTACGAGCAGTACTTC.

The chain links TRBV25-1 to TRBJ2-6; D gene uncertain. With 9 bases removed from V and 4 bases from J, the gap between germline ends came to 7 bases. Germline CDR1 and CDR2: MGHDK and SYGVNS. This CDR3 is built from 12 residues. The CDR3: CASDKGANVLTF. CDR3 DNA sequence: TGTGCCAGTGACAAGGGGGCCAACGTCCTGACTTTC.

V is TRBV7-9 and J is TRBJ2-3, with D perhaps assigned TRBD1 or TRBD2 (5 bases each). CDR1 is SEHNR, CDR2 FQNEAQ, per germline (reference sequence). The CDR3 runs to 14 residues. V was trimmed by 5 bases and J by 3 bases, leaving 12 bases between them. The CDR3 loop reads CASSEPGRTDTQYF. The CDR3 nucleotides read TGTGCCAGCAGCGAACCGGGACGGACAGATACGCAGTATTTT.

This chain uses TRBV15 with TRBJ2-1; D possibly corresponds to TRBD2 (5 bases). The V gene's germline CDR1 is LNHNV and CDR2 YYDKDF (reference sequence). CDR3 length: 12 residues. V lost 5 bases, J lost 3 bases, and 5 bases lay in between. The CDR3 sequence: CATSRDYNEQFF. For the CDR3, the DNA is TGTGCCACCAGCCGGGACTACAATGAGCAGTTCTTC.

The rearrangement links TRBV13 to TRBJ2-7; TRBD2 aligns across 14 bases. The trim removed 4 bases at V and 9 bases at J, leaving 5 bases unmatched. The CDR3 contains 14 residues. The germline gives CDR1 PRHDT, CDR2 FYEKMQ (reference sequence). Here the CDR3 reads CASSSGLAGEWQYF. As DNA, the CDR3 is TGTGCCAGCAGCTCGGGACTAGCGGGAGAGTGGCAGTACTTC.

J is TRBJ2-7 and V is TRBV30; D gene unclear. The germline CDR1 and CDR2 sequences are GTSNPN and SVGIG (reference sequence). This CDR3 is built from 10 residues. Trimming left V 5 bases short and J 5 bases short, with 7 bases between. The CDR3 loop is CAWGRNEQYF. CDR3 DNA sequence: TGTGCCTGGGGGCGAAACGAGCAGTACTTC.

This clone was observed a single time. The rearrangement joins TRBV7-9 to TRBJ2-1, with 11 bases identical to TRBD2. This CDR3 has 15 amino acids. Germline assignment: CDR1 SEHNR and CDR2 FQNEAQ (reference sequence). Trimming took 2 bases from V and 6 from J; bases not matched to a gene: 3. CDR3 coding DNA: TGTGCCAGCAGCTTATTAGCGGGGGGGAGCAATGAGCAGTTCTTC. It encodes CASSLLAGGSNEQFF. Complete variable domain (other parts from reference TRBV7-9 and TRBJ2-1): DTGVSQNPRHKITKRGQNVTFRCDPISEHNRLYWYRQTLGQGPEFLTYFQNEAQLEKSRLLSDRFSAERPKGSFSTLEIQRTEQGDSAMYLCASSLLAGGSNEQFFGPGTRLTVL.

This clone showed up just a few times. The rearrangement uses TRBV7-8 and TRBJ2-5; D may be TRBD2 (5 bases). V was shortened by 1 base and J by 5 bases, with 11 bases between the two germline ends. Per germline, CDR1 SGHVS and CDR2 FQNEAQ. The CDR3 covers 14 residues. CDR3 amino acids: CASSLGGSGETQYF. As DNA, the CDR3 is TGTGCCAGCAGCTTAGGTGGGAGCGGTGAGACCCAGTACTTC.

This clone was counted a few times. V is TRBV4-3 and J is TRBJ1-4; no definite D call. Germline V gene sequence: CDR1 LGHNA, CDR2 YSLEER. This CDR3 region has 15 residues. V was pared by 0 bases and J by 7 bases, with 12 bases between. The chain's CDR3 is CASSQDTRLGEKLFF. CDR3 DNA: TGCGCCAGCAGCCAAGATACTAGGTTGGGTGAAAAACTGTTTTTT.

This clone came up a few times. The chain has TRBV29-1 and TRBJ2-4, with D unclear. Trimming cost V 4 bases and J 8 bases, with 12 bases left between them. The germline gives CDR1 SQVTM, CDR2 ANQGSEA. This CDR3 contains 12 residues. The CDR3 sequence: CSVGSRLDIQYF. DNA of the CDR3: TGCAGCGTTGGATCCCGTCTGGACATTCAGTACTTC.

The V gene is TRBV30, the J gene TRBJ2-7; possible D gene TRBD1, 5 bases. The CDR3 loop spans 11 amino acids. Trimming shortened V by 7 bases and J by 2 bases, and 9 bases separated the two germline ends. CDR1 GTSNPN and CDR2 SVGIG come from the germline V gene (reference sequence). CDR3 loop: CAFRVAYEQYF. The CDR3, as DNA: TGTGCCTTCAGGGTGGCCTACGAGCAGTACTTC.